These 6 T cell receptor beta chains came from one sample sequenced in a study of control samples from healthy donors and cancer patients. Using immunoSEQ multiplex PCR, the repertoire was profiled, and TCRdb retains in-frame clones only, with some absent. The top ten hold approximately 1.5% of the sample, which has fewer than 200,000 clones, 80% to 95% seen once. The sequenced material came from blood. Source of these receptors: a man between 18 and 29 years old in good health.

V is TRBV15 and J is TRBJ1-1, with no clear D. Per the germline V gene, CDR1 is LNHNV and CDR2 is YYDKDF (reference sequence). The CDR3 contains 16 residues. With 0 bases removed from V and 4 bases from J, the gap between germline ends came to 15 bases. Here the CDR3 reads CATSRDVGVFGTEAFF. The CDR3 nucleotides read TGTGCCACCAGCAGAGATGTTGGGGTTTTCGGCACTGAAGCTTTCTTT.

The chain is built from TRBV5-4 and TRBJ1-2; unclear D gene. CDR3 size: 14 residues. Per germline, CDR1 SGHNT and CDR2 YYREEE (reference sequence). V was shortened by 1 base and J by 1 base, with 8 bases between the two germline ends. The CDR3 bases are TGTGCCAGCAGCTTGATGGGGAGTAACTATGGCTACACCTTC. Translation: CASSLMGSNYGYTF.

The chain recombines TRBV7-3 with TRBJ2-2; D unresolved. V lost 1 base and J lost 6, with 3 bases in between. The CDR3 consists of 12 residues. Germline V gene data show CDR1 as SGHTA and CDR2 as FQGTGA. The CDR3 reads CASSLISGELFF. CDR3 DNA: TGTGCCAGCAGCTTAATCTCCGGGGAGCTGTTTTTT.

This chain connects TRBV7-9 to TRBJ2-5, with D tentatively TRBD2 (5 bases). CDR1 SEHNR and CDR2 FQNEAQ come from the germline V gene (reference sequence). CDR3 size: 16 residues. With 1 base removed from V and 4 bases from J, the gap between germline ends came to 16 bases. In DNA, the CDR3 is TGTGCCAGCAGCTTAGGGGAGAAGGGCCTGTCAGAGACCCAGTACTTC. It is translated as CASSLGEKGLSETQYF.

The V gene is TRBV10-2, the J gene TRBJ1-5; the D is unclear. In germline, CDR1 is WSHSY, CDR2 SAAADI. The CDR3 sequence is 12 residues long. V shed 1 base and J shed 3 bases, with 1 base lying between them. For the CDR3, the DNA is TGCGCCAGCAGTGAGTACAATCAGCCCCAGCATTTT. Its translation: CASSEYNQPQHF.

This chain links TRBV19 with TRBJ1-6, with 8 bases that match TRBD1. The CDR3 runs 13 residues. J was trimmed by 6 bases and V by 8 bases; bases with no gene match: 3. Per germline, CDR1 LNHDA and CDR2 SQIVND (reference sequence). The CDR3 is CASEGQGNSPLHF. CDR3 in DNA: TGTGCCAGTGAAGGACAGGGTAATTCACCCCTCCACTTT.